This T cell receptor beta chain was obtained from a study of T-cell memory formation after mild COVID-19. Using its own MiXCR run on the 5' RACE reads, TCRdb lists one record per CDR3 protein. The table shows roughly 400,000 distinct CDR3 sequences, with 15% to 20% occurring only once. This clonotype was seen repeatedly, ten times or more. Per germline, CDR1 SGHRS and CDR2 YFSETQ. Trimming took 4 bases from V and 3 from J, leaving 10 bases between them. The CDR3 runs to 13 residues. The specimen sequenced was PBMCs or a T cell subset sorted from them (not recorded which). This chain joins TRBV5-1 and TRBJ1-1, with D possibly matching TRBD1 (5 bases). The clonotype was recovered from a man younger than 35 who had mild COVID-19 (a few samples of this study predate the infection). Cell type and time point are not known. The CDR3 nucleotides read TGCGCCAGCAGCCCAGGGCTGGACACTGAAGCTTTCTTT. This gives the protein CASSPGLDTEAFF.